These 5 T cell receptor beta chains came from one sample sequenced in a study of Graves' ophthalmopathy and Graves' hyperthyroidism. The authors amplified TCR beta CDR3 regions from RNA transcripts. An opening RT-PCR round employed HTBI primers and preceded a second-round multiplex PCR. TCRdb fed the multiplex PCR reads into MiXCR, producing one record per CDR3 protein. The sample has 200,000 to 250,000 distinct CDR3 sequences, roughly 21% seen once. The sequencing sample was made of peripheral blood. The origin of the receptors is a woman in her fifties or sixties with Graves' ophthalmopathy.

This clonotype was found a few times. The chain is built from TRBV11-2 and TRBJ2-2, with 8 bases matching TRBD2. The germline gives CDR1 SGHAT, CDR2 FQNNGV. This CDR3 region has 15 residues. After removal of 3 bases from V and 2 bases from J, the junction contained 2 bases not matched to a gene. CDR3 sequence reads: CASSLVAGNTGELFF. Here the CDR3 DNA reads TGTGCCAGCAGCTTGGTAGCGGGAAACACCGGGGAGCTGTTTTTT.

The V and J genes are TRBV15 and TRBJ1-2; 8 positions match TRBD1. This CDR3 spans 14 amino acids. Germline assignment: CDR1 LNHNV and CDR2 YYDKDF (reference sequence). J was trimmed by 7 bases and V by 0 bases; bases with no gene match: 4. CDR3 nucleotides: TGTGCCACCAGCAGAGATCCAGGGGGCTCTGGCTACACCTTC. Translated, it gives CATSRDPGGSGYTF.

This clonotype has ten or more counts. The chain couples TRBV6-1 to TRBJ2-2; D unresolved. The germline gives CDR1 MNHNS, CDR2 SASEGT. The V gene lost 3 bases and the J gene lost 2 bases, with 10 bases spanning the gap. This CDR3 is 15 amino acids long. The CDR3 DNA follows: TGTGCCAGCAGTGAGGCACGGACCAACACCGGGGAGCTGTTTTTT. Protein product: CASSEARTNTGELFF.

This clonotype came up many times. V is TRBV7-9 and J is TRBJ2-5; no definite D call. CDR3 length equals 13 residues. V dropped 5 bases and J dropped 0 bases, with 7 bases sitting between them. Germline V gene sequence: CDR1 SEHNR, CDR2 FQNEAQ (reference sequence). CDR3: CASSPVDQETQYF. Written as DNA, the CDR3 is TGTGCCAGCAGCCCCGTGGACCAAGAGACCCAGTACTTC.

This clonotype appeared many times. This sequence joins TRBV11-2 and TRBJ2-7; 9 nucleotides match TRBD2. CDR1 is SGHAT and CDR2 is FQNNGV in the germline V gene. The CDR3 is 16 residues long. V lost 0 bases and J lost 4; bases outside the gene matches: 7. In DNA form, the CDR3 reads TGTGCCAGCAGCTTAGATCCCGGCGGGAGGGTGTACGAGCAGTACTTC. Residues: CASSLDPGGRVYEQYF.